The 2 T cell receptor beta chains below all came from one sample that was sequenced in a study of regulatory T cells in long-lasting Graves disease. CDR3-region Arm-PCR and iRepertoire HTBI primers produced the TCR beta libraries. TCRdb recomputed calls from the multiplex PCR reads with MiXCR, one row per CDR3 protein. This sample yields roughly 260,000 distinct CDR3 sequences, of which 18% are seen a single time; less than 15% belongs to the top ten. Sample time point: newly diagnosed GD, antithyroid drugs for less than 3 months. RNA isolated from PBMCs was used to make the TCR library. This sample was shared with a second study, whose subject was T cells in Graves' hyperthyroidism and ophthalmopathy.

The sequenced sample was peripheral blood mononuclear cells (PBMCs), obtained at new diagnosis, from a patient treated with antithyroid drugs. The source is a woman in her twenties or thirties with Graves disease.

In this sample, this clonotype turned up many times. This rearrangement joins TRBV12-3 or TRBV12-4 to TRBJ1-1; tentatively, D is TRBD1 (5 bases). The CDR3 loop spans 14 amino acids. V lost 7 bases to trimming and J lost 0 bases, with 12 bases between them. CDR3 residues: CASTMPGVNTEAFF. For the CDR3, the DNA is TGTGCCAGCACCATGCCGGGGGTGAACACTGAAGCTTTCTTT.

Turning to this clonotype: A read error is the likely source, as a far larger clone sits one nucleotide away. The rearrangement links TRBV13 to TRBJ2-1; D might be TRBD1 (6 bases). The CDR3 runs to 15 residues. Deletions cut 0 bases from V and 10 bases from J, with 16 bases between. CDR1 and CDR2 (germline): PRHDT, FYEKMQ (reference sequence). The CDR3 reads CASSLGSGVAYEQFF. The CDR3 DNA reads TGTGCCAGCAGCTTAGGGTCAGGGGTGGCCTACGAGCAGTTCTTC.